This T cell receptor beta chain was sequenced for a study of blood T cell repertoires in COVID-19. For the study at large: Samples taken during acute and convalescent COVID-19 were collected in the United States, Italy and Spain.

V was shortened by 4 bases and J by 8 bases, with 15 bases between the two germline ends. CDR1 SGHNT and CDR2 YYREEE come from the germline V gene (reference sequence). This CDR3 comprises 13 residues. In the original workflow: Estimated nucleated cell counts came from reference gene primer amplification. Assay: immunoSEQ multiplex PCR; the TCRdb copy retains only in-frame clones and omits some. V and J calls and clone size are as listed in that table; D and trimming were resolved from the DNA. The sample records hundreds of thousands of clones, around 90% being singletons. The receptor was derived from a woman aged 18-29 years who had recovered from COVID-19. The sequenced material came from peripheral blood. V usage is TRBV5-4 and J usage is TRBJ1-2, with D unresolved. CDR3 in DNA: TGTGCCAGCAGCACGCCTGGGCAGTGGGGCTACACCTTC. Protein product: CASSTPGQWGYTF.